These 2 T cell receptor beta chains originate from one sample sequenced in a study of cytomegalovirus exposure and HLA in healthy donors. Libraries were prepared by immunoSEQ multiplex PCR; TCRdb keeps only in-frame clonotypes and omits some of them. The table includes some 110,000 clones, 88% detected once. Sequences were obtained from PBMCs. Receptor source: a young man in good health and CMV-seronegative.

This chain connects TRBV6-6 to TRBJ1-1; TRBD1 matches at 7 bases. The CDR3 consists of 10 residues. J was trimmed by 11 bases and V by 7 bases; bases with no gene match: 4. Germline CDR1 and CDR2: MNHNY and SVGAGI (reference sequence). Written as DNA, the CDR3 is TGTGCCAGCAACAAGGGGGCCGCTTTCTTT. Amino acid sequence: CASNKGAAFF.

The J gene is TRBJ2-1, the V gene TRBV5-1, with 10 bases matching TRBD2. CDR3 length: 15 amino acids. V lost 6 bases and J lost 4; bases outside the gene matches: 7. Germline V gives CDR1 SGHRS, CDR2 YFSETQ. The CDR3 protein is CASTPSGSRYNEQFF. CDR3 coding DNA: TGCGCCAGCACCCCTAGCGGGAGTCGGTACAATGAGCAGTTCTTC.